Listed below are T cell receptor beta chains from one sample, sequenced in a study of blood T cell repertoires in COVID-19. Some clones are missing from TCRdb's copy, which holds only in-frame ones; the method was immunoSEQ multiplex PCR. The sample holds 56,000 or so clones, more than 85% seen once. Sequencing input: peripheral blood. These receptors came from a man between 50 and 59 years old with active COVID-19. Both conserved end residues are part of each CDR3. Each record gives: CDR3 protein, V gene, D gene. A D gene is named only where the DNA matches it firmly.

CASTPRASGELGDTQYF TRBV19 TRBD2
CASAPGGPRNSPLHF TRBV19 -
CASSLSGAQGDTQYF TRBV18 TRBD2
CASSKALRQGHYEEQYF TRBV21-1 -
CAWSQAGVVGKNIQYF TRBV30 TRBD2
CASSLGARTGELFF TRBV6-5 -
CASSVKEAVIGYTF TRBV9 -
CASSLGQGVSEQYF TRBV28 TRBD1
CATSRDRETGPDGYTF TRBV15 TRBD1
CATSRDWRQGLGTQYF TRBV15 TRBD1
CASGLQQNEQFF TRBV27 -
CASSSRVTDTQYF TRBV27 -
CASSLGTGSTEAFF TRBV7-8 TRBD1
CAWSVTGGANNSPLHF TRBV30 TRBD1
CASSSGALLGNNYGYTF TRBV13 -
CAWAGQARATNEKLFF TRBV30 TRBD1
CATSSRGRNTEAFF TRBV15 TRBD1
CASSQELPVQVPDTQYF TRBV4-1 -
CASSQRQGYEQYF TRBV7-2 TRBD1
CASSEGAVPNQPQHF TRBV6-1 -
CASAGTALFEQFF TRBV2 -
CASSSIIPGQGRAFF TRBV5-5 TRBD1
CASSYNRGTQYF TRBV6-2/TRBV6-3 TRBD1
CASSIATANTGELFF TRBV5-1 -
CASTTGALTNYGYTF TRBV5-6 TRBD1
CSASRAGAEQFF TRBV20-1 TRBD2
CASRADRANQGDEQFF TRBV2 TRBD1